These T cell receptor beta chains were read from a single sample in a study of blood T cells in healthy people across ages. TCRdb analysed the 5' RACE reads with MiXCR anew, one entry per CDR3 protein. The data show around 1,500,000 distinct CDR3 sequences, 42% seen once. The sequencing input was blood. All receptors derive from a woman under 30 in good health. Both conserved end residues are part of each CDR3. The D gene is left open where the match is weak. The size entry is marked missing in some rows and otherwise reads once, few, many or a size class.

V	D	size	J	CDR3	DNA
TRBV27	TRBD1	once	TRBJ2-7	CAGSSRRQGGDEQYF	TGTGCCGGCAGTTCGCGCCGACAGGGGGGCGACGAGCAGTACTTC
TRBV12-3/TRBV12-4	TRBD1	-	TRBJ1-5	CASTSEGALSQPQHF	TGTGCCAGCACCTCAGAGGGGGCATTAAGTCAGCCCCAGCATTTT
TRBV7-2	-	few	TRBJ2-1	CASSLRTTGHNEQFF	TGTGCCAGCAGCTTAAGGACCACGGGACACAATGAGCAGTTCTTC
TRBV4-1	-	few	TRBJ1-2	CASSQVNTSPDGYTF	TGCGCCAGCAGCCAAGTAAACACCTCTCCGGATGGCTACACCTTC
TRBV10-3	-	-	TRBJ1-1	CAISELSEGVAFF	TGTGCCATCAGTGAGTTGTCCGAGGGCGTAGCTTTCTTT
TRBV15	-	-	TRBJ2-5	CATSRAIALAQQETQYF	TGTGCCACCAGCAGAGCAATCGCCTTAGCTCAGCAAGAGACCCAGTACTTC
TRBV5-1	-	-	TRBJ2-7	CASSQGGGVEQYF	TGCGCCAGCAGCCAGGGAGGTGGGGTCGAGCAGTACTTC
TRBV4-1	TRBD1	-	TRBJ2-7	CASSQVDGQGAIYEQYF	TGCGCCAGCAGCCAAGTGGACGGACAGGGCGCAATCTACGAGCAGTACTTC
TRBV7-2	-	-	TRBJ2-7	CASSLEPSRNGEQYF	TGTGCCAGCAGCTTGGAACCTAGCCGCAATGGTGAGCAGTACTTC
TRBV30	-	-	TRBJ1-2	CAWSVIRSSYTF	TGTGCCTGGAGTGTGATTAGAAGTAGCTACACCTTC
TRBV28	-	-	TRBJ2-3	CASRKPSTDTQYF	TGTGCCAGCCGAAAGCCTAGCACAGATACGCAGTATTTT
TRBV7-9	-	few	TRBJ1-5	CASSPSTPYQPQHF	TGTGCCAGCAGCCCTTCAACCCCGTATCAGCCCCAGCATTTT
TRBV4-1	-	-	TRBJ2-7	CASSQEGPGGYEQYF	TGCGCCAGCAGCCAAGAGGGTCCTGGGGGCTACGAGCAGTACTTC
TRBV9	-	-	TRBJ2-7	CASSVGPGSEQYF	TGTGCCAGCAGCGTAGGTCCGGGGTCCGAGCAGTACTTC
TRBV2	-	once	TRBJ2-7	CATIKGGTGTGNEQYF	TGTGCCACCATCAAGGGGGGGACAGGTACTGGCAATGAGCAGTACTTC
TRBV20-1	TRBD1	once	TRBJ1-2	CSVKLSDRDLYGYIF	TGCAGTGTTAAATTATCGGACAGGGACCTCTATGGCTACATCTTC
TRBV7-2	-	-	TRBJ2-2	CASSSGRGGNTGELFF	TGTGCCAGCAGCTCCGGCCGGGGCGGGAACACCGGGGAGCTGTTTTTT
TRBV5-1	TRBD1	-	TRBJ2-3	CASSGPDRRPTDTQYF	TGCGCCAGCAGCGGACCGGACAGGCGACCGACAGATACGCAGTATTTT
TRBV7-3	TRBD2	few	TRBJ2-5	CASSPGTKQETQYF	TGTGCCAGCAGCCCAGGGACTAAGCAAGAGACCCAGTACTTC
TRBV9	TRBD2	-	TRBJ2-2	CASRPGLAGITGELFF	TGTGCCAGCAGGCCGGGACTAGCGGGGATTACCGGGGAGCTGTTTTTT
TRBV6-1	-	few	TRBJ2-5	CASTPDRTPQETQYF	TGTGCCAGCACCCCCGACAGAACTCCCCAAGAGACCCAGTACTTC
TRBV20-1	-	few	TRBJ2-3	CSARDFGGLSTDTQYF	TGCAGTGCTAGAGATTTCGGGGGCCTAAGCACAGATACGCAGTATTTT
TRBV6-5	-	-	TRBJ1-5	CASSSNTYQPQHF	TGTGCCAGCAGTTCTAACACCTATCAGCCCCAGCATTTT
TRBV15	-	once	TRBJ2-5	CATSREHRVDQETQYF	TGTGCCACCAGCAGAGAACACAGGGTGGACCAAGAGACCCAGTACTTC
TRBV20-1	-	few	TRBJ2-7	CSALGGTGYEQYF	TGCAGCGCCTTAGGGGGAACTGGGTACGAGCAGTACTTC
TRBV29-1	-	-	TRBJ1-1	CSVEGLEGWTEAFF	TGCAGCGTTGAAGGATTAGAGGGCTGGACTGAAGCTTTCTTT
TRBV11-2	-	few	TRBJ1-6	CASSSTQGNNSPLHF	TGTGCCAGCAGCTCCACACAGGGCAATAATTCACCCCTCCACTTT
TRBV2	-	-	TRBJ2-5	CASRTRLSQETQYF	TGTGCCAGCAGGACGCGACTATCGCAAGAGACCCAGTACTTC